A single sample is the source of the 18 T cell receptor beta chains below, sequenced in a study of blood T cell repertoires in COVID-19. Profiled with immunoSEQ multiplex PCR; TCRdb holds only in-frame clones, not every one. This table has about 170,000 clones, around four fifths appearing once. Material for sequencing was peripheral blood. The receptors derive from a woman aged 80 or over with COVID-19, enrolled during active disease.

On this clone: Being one base from a much bigger clone, this may be a read error. V is TRBV4-1 and J is TRBJ2-2, with TRBD2 identical over 9 bases. Looked up from germline, CDR1 is MGHRA and CDR2 is YSYEKL. The CDR3 has 15 amino acids. V shed 4 bases, J shed 4 bases, and the junction held 4 bases outside the gene matches. CDR3: CASSPGLAGTGELFF. The CDR3 bases are TGCGCCAGCAGCCCGGGACTAGCTGGCACCGGGGAGCTGTTTTTT.

The chain couples TRBV3-1 (or the pseudogene TRBV3-2) to TRBJ2-1; D gene ambiguous. Germline assignment: CDR1 LGHDT and CDR2 YNNKEL (reference sequence). This CDR3 contains 13 residues. The V gene lost 1 base and the J gene lost 7 bases, with 8 bases spanning the gap. CDR3: CASSQVPRNEQFF. The CDR3 DNA follows: TGTGCCAGCAGCCAAGTTCCTAGGAATGAGCAGTTCTTC.

This clone was counted only a few times. This chain links TRBV3-1 (or the pseudogene TRBV3-2) with TRBJ2-7; the D gene is possibly TRBD1 (6 bases). Trimming shortened V by 4 bases and J by 6 bases, and 16 bases separated the two germline ends. Germline V gene data show CDR1 as LGHDT and CDR2 as YNNKEL (reference sequence). The CDR3 runs 14 residues. The CDR3 loop is CASSRGPVGGEQYF. The CDR3 DNA is TGTGCCAGCAGCCGAGGGCCCGTAGGGGGCGAGCAGTACTTC.

The rearrangement links TRBV28 to TRBJ2-3; 10 bases match TRBD2. The CDR3 is 14 residues long. The V and J ends lost 7 bases and 10 bases, in that order; junction bases with no gene match: 11. CDR1 MDHEN and CDR2 SYDVKM come from the germline V gene. The CDR3 reads CASTNRGTSVSQYF. CDR3 nucleotides: TGTGCCAGCACCAACCGGGGGACTAGCGTCTCGCAGTATTTT.

This clone has only a few counts. The chain combines TRBV18 with TRBJ1-6; 8 positions match TRBD1. The CDR3 loop spans 14 amino acids. The V and J ends lost 5 bases and 7 bases, in that order; junction bases with no gene match: 4. The germline V gene encodes CDR1 KGHSH and CDR2 LQKENI. CDR3 sequence (DNA): TGTGCCAGCTCAACGGGACAGGAAAATTCACCCCTCCACTTT. As protein: CASSTGQENSPLHF. Combining the CDR3 with reference TRBV18 and TRBJ1-6 gives the whole variable domain NAGVMQNPRHLVRRRGQEARLRCSPMKGHSHVYWYRQLPEEGLKFMVYLQKENIIDESGMPKERFSAEFPKEGPSILRIQQVVRGDSAAYFCASSTGQENSPLHFGNGTRLTVT.

The rearrangement joins TRBV3-1 (or the pseudogene TRBV3-2) to TRBJ1-1, with a tentative D call TRBD1 (5 bases). Germline V CDR1 and CDR2: LGHDT, YNNKEL (reference sequence). Trimming pared 3 bases from V and 9 bases from J, leaving 20 bases between. CDR3 length: 15 residues. The CDR3 protein is CASSQGDSGIIKAFF. The CDR3 DNA reads as TGTGCCAGCAGCCAGGGGGACTCGGGGATAATAAAAGCTTTCTTT.

This chain links TRBV4-2 with TRBJ2-7; 9 positions match TRBD2. The V gene's germline CDR1 is LGHNA and CDR2 YNFKEQ. V lost 6 bases and J lost 4; bases outside the gene matches: 7. The CDR3 is 14 amino acids. CDR3 sequence: CASSLGAGGYEQYF. DNA of the CDR3: TGTGCCAGCAGTTTGGGTGCGGGAGGGTACGAGCAGTACTTC.

The CDR3 here is CASSYVLATDTQYF. The DNA of the CDR3 is TGTGCCAGCAGTTACGTCCTAGCCACAGATACGCAGTATTTT. The chain uses TRBV6-6 and TRBJ2-3; perhaps TRBD2 as D (5 bases). V was pared by 2 bases and J by 2 bases, with 8 bases between. The CDR3 loop spans 14 amino acids. CDR1 is MNHNY and CDR2 is SVGAGI in the germline V gene (reference sequence).

The V call is TRBV27, the J call TRBJ2-3; tentative D call: TRBD2 (7 bases). CDR1 MNHEY and CDR2 SMNVEV come from the germline V gene (reference sequence). The CDR3 length is 16 residues. V lost 8 bases to trimming and J lost 0 bases, with 18 bases between them. CDR3: CASRGGRRGSTDTQYF. The CDR3 region has the DNA TGTGCCAGCCGAGGGGGTAGGCGGGGGAGCACAGATACGCAGTATTTT.

This chain links TRBV5-8 with TRBJ2-3; D is ambiguous. With 1 base removed from V and 1 base from J, the gap between germline ends came to 13 bases. The CDR3 length is 16 residues. Germline V gene lookup returns CDR1 SGHTS and CDR2 YDEGEE. CDR3: CASSLFGQVRTDTQYF. In DNA form, the CDR3 reads TGTGCCAGCAGCTTGTTTGGGCAGGTCCGCACAGATACGCAGTATTTT. Based on the CDR3 plus reference TRBV5-8 and TRBJ2-3, the full variable domain is EAGVTQSPTHLIKTRGQQATLRCSPISGHTSVYWYQQALGLGLQFLLWYDEGEERNRGNFPPRFSGRQFPNYSSELNVNALELEDSALYLCASSLFGQVRTDTQYFGPGTRLTVL.

CDR3 sequence (DNA): TGTGCCAGCACCCGTCCAGACGGGGATTATGGCTACACCTTC. As protein: CASTRPDGDYGYTF. This chain joins TRBV5-4 and TRBJ1-2; no definite D call. Trimming removed 6 bases from V and 5 bases from J, with 17 bases in between. The germline CDR1 and CDR2 sequences are SGHNT and YYREEE (reference sequence). CDR3 length: 14 residues.

This clone was recorded once. The chain carries TRBV19 and TRBJ1-1; D is ambiguous. This CDR3 comprises 13 residues. Germline V gives CDR1 LNHDA, CDR2 SQIVND (reference sequence). Trimming pared 5 bases from V and 5 bases from J, leaving 12 bases between. The CDR3 sequence: CASSRPRKTEAFF. Written as DNA, the CDR3 is TGTGCCAGTAGTCGACCGAGGAAAACTGAAGCTTTCTTT.

This chain connects TRBV9 to TRBJ2-2; D might be TRBD2 (5 bases). Deletions cut 4 bases from V and 7 bases from J, with 17 bases between. The V gene's germline CDR1 is SGDLS and CDR2 YYNGEE. The CDR3 runs 15 residues. The CDR3 region is CASSPPGLQNGELFF. The CDR3 DNA is TGTGCCAGCAGCCCTCCTGGACTTCAAAACGGGGAGCTGTTTTTT.

The chain joins TRBV6-5 to TRBJ1-4; D may be TRBD1 (5 bases). Germline loops: CDR1 MNHEY, CDR2 SVGAGI. Trimming stripped 6 bases from V and 3 bases from J, with 8 bases between. This CDR3 has 13 amino acids. CDR3 bases: TGTGCCAGCAGGGAGGGACCTAATGAAAAACTGTTTTTT. Protein sequence: CASREGPNEKLFF.

This chain joins TRBV10-2 and TRBJ1-1; no clear D. Germline lookup yields CDR1 WSHSY and CDR2 SAAADI. The CDR3 covers 14 residues. The ends were cut back, 3 bases at V and 1 base at J, with 9 bases in the middle. CDR3 region: CASSERVTNTEAFF. CDR3 DNA: TGCGCCAGCAGTGAACGGGTTACGAACACTGAAGCTTTCTTT.

This chain links TRBV6-1 with TRBJ1-2; 7 positions match TRBD1. Germline trimming cut 2 bases from V and 0 bases from J; bases unmatched to any gene: 3. The CDR3 runs 15 residues. Germline V gene lookup returns CDR1 MNHNS and CDR2 SASEGT. This CDR3 is CASSELQGTNYGYTF. As DNA, the CDR3 is TGTGCCAGCAGTGAATTACAGGGGACTAACTATGGCTACACCTTC.

V is TRBV27 and J is TRBJ1-6, with TRBD1 matching over 7 bases. The CDR3 contains 16 residues. Per the germline V gene, CDR1 is MNHEY and CDR2 is SMNVEV (reference sequence). V lost 6 bases and J lost 13; bases outside the gene matches: 18. The CDR3 sequence is CASRRTTGTVSSPLHF. The CDR3 DNA follows: TGTGCCAGCAGACGTACAACCGGGACAGTTAGTTCGCCCCTCCACTTT.

The chain has TRBV2 and TRBJ1-2; 10 nucleotides align to TRBD1. This CDR3 has 14 amino acids. After removal of 4 bases from V and 8 bases from J, the junction contained 7 bases not matched to a gene. Germline lookup yields CDR1 SNHLY and CDR2 FYNNEI. DNA for the CDR3: TGTGCCAGCAGTGCGGGACAGGGGACGGGGGGCTACACCTTC. Translated, it gives CASSAGQGTGGYTF.